This TCR beta chain was sequenced during a study of blood T cell repertoires in COVID-19. Study summary: Nucleic acid was either cDNA or gDNA, and it came from T cells, B-cell-depleted T cells, or PBMCs.

V lost 1 base and J lost 0; bases outside the gene matches: 6. Germline V lookup: CDR1 SGHRS, CDR2 YFSETQ. This CDR3 spans 17 amino acids. Profiled with immunoSEQ multiplex PCR; TCRdb holds only in-frame clones, not every one. The sample lists about 110,000 clones, about 70% occurring once. The chain uses TRBV5-1 and TRBJ1-2; 10 nucleotides align to TRBD1. The clonotype comes from a woman aged 55-75 years with acute or convalescent COVID-19. The sample comprised peripheral blood. Written as DNA, the CDR3 is TGCGCCAGCAGCTTGTCGGGACAGGGGCCAGCTAACTATGGCTACACCTTC. This sequence encodes CASSLSGQGPANYGYTF. Variable domain in full (rest from reference TRBV5-1 and TRBJ1-2): KAGVTQTPRYLIKTRGQQVTLSCSPISGHRSVSWYQQTPGQGLQFLFEYFSETQRNKGNFPGRFSGRQFSNSRSEMNVSTLELGDSALYLCASSLSGQGPANYGYTFGSGTRLTVV.